The 5 T cell receptor beta chains below all came from one sample that was sequenced in a study of blood T cell repertoires in COVID-19. Using immunoSEQ multiplex PCR, the repertoire was profiled, and TCRdb retains in-frame clones only, with some absent. In the table there are about 250,000 clones, about 91% of which are singletons. Sequenced: peripheral blood. The receptors here all came from a man older than 75 with acute or convalescent COVID-19.

The chain uses TRBV4-2 and TRBJ1-2; D unresolved. Trimming took 0 bases from V and 7 from J, leaving 15 bases between them. CDR1 is LGHNA, CDR2 YNFKEQ, per germline. This CDR3 spans 15 amino acids. The CDR3 DNA sequence: TGTGCCAGCAGCCAAGATCCAAGGAGGTTTTTTGGCTACACCTTC. Protein product: CASSQDPRRFFGYTF.

The chain has TRBV19 and TRBJ1-1, with 8 bases that match TRBD1. With V trimmed by 2 bases and J by 5 bases, 10 bases remained unmatched. The CDR3 covers 16 residues. Germline lookup yields CDR1 LNHDA and CDR2 SQIVND (reference sequence). Written as DNA, the CDR3 is TGTGCCAGTAGTATACAAAGTCAGGGGGCAAGAACTGAAGCTTTCTTT. Its translation is CASSIQSQGARTEAFF.

The V and J genes are TRBV9 and TRBJ1-2; tentative D call: TRBD1 (6 bases). The CDR3 is 14 residues long. The V and J ends lost 4 bases and 8 bases respectively, with 18 bases between them. The germline gives CDR1 SGDLS, CDR2 YYNGEE. The CDR3 DNA is TGTGCCAGCAGCTTGAGGGGGGGGCTGGAAGGCTACACCTTC. Amino acids: CASSLRGGLEGYTF.

The chain combines TRBV18 with TRBJ2-7; 7 bases agree with TRBD1. Germline V gene sequence: CDR1 KGHSH, CDR2 LQKENI. After removal of 3 bases from V and 3 bases from J, the junction contained 14 bases not matched to a gene. The CDR3 spans 17 residues. CDR3 amino acids: CASSPRDSLLGGYEQYF. DNA of the CDR3: TGTGCCAGCTCACCTCGGGACAGCCTTTTAGGGGGCTACGAGCAGTACTTC.

This clone was detected a few times. The J gene is TRBJ1-6, the V gene TRBV6-5; 8 nucleotides align to TRBD1. The J segment lost 6 bases and the V segment lost 7 bases, leaving 8 bases of the junction unmatched. The CDR3 has 15 amino acids. Looked up from germline, CDR1 is MNHEY and CDR2 is SVGAGI. The CDR3 spells CASNNRGASNSPLHF. The DNA of the CDR3 is TGTGCCAGCAACAACAGGGGGGCCTCTAATTCACCCCTCCACTTT.